This is a list of T cell receptor beta chains from one sample in a study of response to subunit inactivated influenza vaccine. TCRdb processed the RT-PCR reads anew with MiXCR; each CDR3 protein has one entry. This repertoire shows about 650,000 distinct CDR3 sequences, around 16% found once; its top ten account for roughly 10%. Sequences were derived from PBMCs from blood, sampled 11 to 12 days after vaccination. These receptors were collected from a man aged 45 to 65 who received an inactivated influenza vaccine. CDR3s include the opening cysteine and the closing phenylalanine or tryptophan. Some rows have no size entry. The others give once, few or many, or a class for an expanded clone.

>NA|TRBV27|TRBJ2-1
CASSLSLWGGQFF
>NA|TRBV7-9|TRBJ2-7
CASSSASRQEQYF
>NA|TRBV4-2|TRBJ2-2
CASSQDSGRGSTGELFF
>NA|TRBV19|TRBJ2-2
CASSSSGTVSGELFF
>NA|TRBV20-1|TRBJ2-5
CSARDALHQETQYF
>NA|TRBV6-2/TRBV6-3|TRBJ2-7
CASSLTGTSIEQYF
>many|TRBV6-2/TRBV6-3|TRBJ2-3
CASRRDRDTDTQYF
>NA|TRBV7-9|TRBJ1-2
CASSFSQNYGYTF
>NA|TRBV6-2/TRBV6-3|TRBJ2-7
CASSYTTGVYEQYF
>few|TRBV4-3|TRBJ2-3
CASSQDLLAGAWPTDTQYF
>NA|TRBV7-6|TRBJ2-7
CASSRGSGTKSSYEQYF
>NA|TRBV5-8|TRBJ2-7
CASSTPRVSYEQYF
>few|TRBV12-3/TRBV12-4|TRBJ1-6
CASSLSDLYNSPLHF
>few|TRBV3-1|TRBJ2-5
CASGNSGTGLQETQYF
>NA|TRBV27|TRBJ2-2
CAPRWASPRWTGELFF
>few|TRBV2|TRBJ2-6
CASSVGSGANVLTF
>few|TRBV7-9|TRBJ2-5
CASSLVGQGVQETQYF
>few|TRBV30|TRBJ1-2
CALLSALGGEGYTF
>NA|TRBV30|TRBJ2-3
CACWDLDGADTQYF
>few|TRBV7-9|TRBJ2-3
CASSTLDRRTDTQYF
>NA|TRBV2|TRBJ2-7
CASLSSSYEQYF
>few|TRBV20-1|TRBJ1-5
CSASTQGGDQPQHF
>NA|TRBV15|TRBJ2-7
CATSQDRLSSYEQYF
>NA|TRBV19|TRBJ2-1
CASSMSGRTASYNEQFF
>NA|TRBV10-3|TRBJ2-7
CAGGRGSYEQYF
>NA|TRBV4-1|TRBJ2-5
CASSQESRSQETQYF
>many|TRBV20-1|TRBJ2-5
CSARIFGGGETQYF
>many|TRBV7-9|TRBJ2-7
CASQRSMNEQYF
>NA|TRBV4-2|TRBJ2-7
CASSQGASGRSYEQYF
>NA|TRBV19|TRBJ2-1
CASSISHNEQFF
>many|TRBV25-1|TRBJ2-2
CASKQGSGELFF
>NA|TRBV6-1|TRBJ2-2
CASRVTGTNTGELFF
>few|TRBV7-9|TRBJ2-5
CASSKQIQETQYF
>few|TRBV7-2|TRBJ2-7
CASSLRTVSYEQYF
>NA|TRBV20-1|TRBJ2-3
CSGKGFAGASTDTQYF
>NA|TRBV5-1|TRBJ2-7
CASSWDLNYEQYF
>few|TRBV12-3/TRBV12-4|TRBJ2-1
CASSFPPADNEQFF
>NA|TRBV6-2/TRBV6-3|TRBJ1-4
CASSVTGTVYEKLFF
>few|TRBV28|TRBJ2-7
CASRDRGTRYEQYF
>NA|TRBV6-2/TRBV6-3|TRBJ2-1
CASSPQPGSYNEQFF
>NA|TRBV19|TRBJ2-1
CASSIQGQAEQFF
>many|TRBV6-2/TRBV6-3|TRBJ2-2
CASSYRQGGPTWGTGELFF
>many|TRBV6-2/TRBV6-3|TRBJ1-5
CASASAGRSNQPQHF
>few|TRBV11-2|TRBJ2-1
CASSALSGTGDEAYNEQFF
>NA|TRBV2|TRBJ1-1
CASSASRATEAFF
>few|TRBV28|TRBJ2-1
CASSLRRRQGPYNEQFF
>many|TRBV5-1|TRBJ2-2
CASSIGTGATGELFF
>NA|TRBV20-1|TRBJ2-1
CSAKAHGRSYEQFF
>few|TRBV6-1|TRBJ2-1
CASSRGLERNEQFF
>many|TRBV7-2|TRBJ2-3
CASSSLKDTQYF
>few|TRBV5-4|TRBJ1-1
CASSISGTSNTEAFF
>NA|TRBV20-1|TRBJ2-1
CSARDWVAGVYSDEQFF
>few|TRBV7-2|TRBJ2-2
CASSPVVGAGELFF
>NA|TRBV7-2|TRBJ1-5
CASSLDLGGNQPQHF
>NA|TRBV12-3/TRBV12-4|TRBJ2-7
CASSLAEGAQYF
>many|TRBV10-3|TRBJ2-6
CAISGTVSGANVLTF
>NA|TRBV18|TRBJ2-3
CASSPRHSTDTQYF
>many|TRBV7-6|TRBJ1-4
CASSRGQQNEKLFF
>few|TRBV7-8|TRBJ2-2
CASSFSGRGGELFF